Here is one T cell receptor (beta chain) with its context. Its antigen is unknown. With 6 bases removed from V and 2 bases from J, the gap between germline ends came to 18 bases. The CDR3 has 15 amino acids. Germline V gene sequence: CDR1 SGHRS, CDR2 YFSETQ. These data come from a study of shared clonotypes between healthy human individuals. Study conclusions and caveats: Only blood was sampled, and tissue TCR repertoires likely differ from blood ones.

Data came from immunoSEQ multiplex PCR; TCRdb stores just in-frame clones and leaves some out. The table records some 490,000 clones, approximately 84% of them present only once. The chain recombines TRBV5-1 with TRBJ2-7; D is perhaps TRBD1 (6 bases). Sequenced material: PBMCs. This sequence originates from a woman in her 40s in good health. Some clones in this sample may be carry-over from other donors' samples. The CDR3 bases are TGCGCCAGCAAGCCGGGACAAGCAAGGGCCTACGAGCAGTACTTC. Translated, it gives CASKPGQARAYEQYF.